The entry that follows covers one T cell receptor beta chain sequence. The antigen is unknown. This sample is part of a study of OX40 agonist ivuxolimab in advanced cancers. Study information: The mean age was approximately 60 years, ranging from about 23 to 79, with around four fifths of participants male. Partial responses were achieved by three patients: one hepatocellular carcinoma, two cutaneous melanoma.

Germline trimming cut 3 bases from V and 0 bases from J; bases unmatched to any gene: 3. The CDR3 spans 15 residues. Germline V gives CDR1 LNHDA, CDR2 SQIVND (reference sequence). Profiled with immunoSEQ multiplex PCR; TCRdb holds only in-frame clones, not every one. The sample lists approximately 67,000 clones, less than 90% occurring once. General observations from the study: Averaging showed that CD8+ T cells had more expanded clones than CD4+ did.

Here the sequenced sample was CD4+ or CD8+ T cells sorted from blood, taken in a trial of the OX40 agonist ivuxolimab. This chain joins TRBV19 and TRBJ2-7; 9 bases map to TRBD2. This TCR was recovered from an adult with an advanced solid tumor such as melanoma, head and neck, liver or kidney cancer. This chain's CDR3 is CASSMTSGPSYEQYF. CDR3 DNA: TGTGCCAGTAGTATGACTAGCGGACCCTCCTACGAGCAGTACTTC. Combining the CDR3 with reference TRBV19 and TRBJ2-7 gives the whole variable domain DGGITQSPKYLFRKEGQNVTLSCEQNLNHDAMYWYRQDPGQGLRLIYYSQIVNDFQKGDIAEGYSVSREKKESFPLTVTSAQKNPTAFYLCASSMTSGPSYEQYFGPGTRLTVT.